This T cell receptor (beta chain) was captured in a study of identical twins. This clonotype was seen repeatedly, ten times or more. The antigen is undetermined. In TCRdb, the 5' RACE reads were re-called with MiXCR into one record per CDR3 protein. The repertoire consists of 550,000 to 700,000 distinct CDR3 sequences, with 9.6% occurring once and the leading ten covering 2.5% to 3.5%. The CDR3 runs to 12 residues. V shed 8 bases and J 3 bases; nucleotides not matched to a gene: 0. Per germline, CDR1 LGHNA and CDR2 YNFKEQ. Broader study findings: Models underestimated out-of-frame TCR alpha sharing in monozygotic twins. The same donors were not followed; conclusions instead depended on cross-sectional statistical analysis.

These sequences were also reported in another study, on yellow fever vaccine responses in identical twins. This second study says: As reported, the vaccine T cell response of twins seemed partly convergent and partly personalized.

The rearrangement joins TRBV4-2 to TRBJ2-7; TRBD1 matches at 11 bases. The sample comprised PBMCs. The clonotype comes from a woman between 18 and 29 years old in good health. In nucleotides, the CDR3 is TGTGCCAGCGGGACAGGGGGCTACGAGCAGTACTTC. Its protein product is CASGTGGYEQYF.